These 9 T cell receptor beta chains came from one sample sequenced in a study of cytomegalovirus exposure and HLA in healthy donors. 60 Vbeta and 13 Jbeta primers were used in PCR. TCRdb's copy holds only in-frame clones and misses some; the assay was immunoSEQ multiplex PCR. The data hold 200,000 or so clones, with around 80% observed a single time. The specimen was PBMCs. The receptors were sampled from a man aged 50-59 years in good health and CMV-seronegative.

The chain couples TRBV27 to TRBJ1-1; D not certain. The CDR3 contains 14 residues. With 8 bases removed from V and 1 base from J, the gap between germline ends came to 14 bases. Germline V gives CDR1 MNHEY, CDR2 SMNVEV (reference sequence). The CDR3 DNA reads TGTGCCAGCGGACTGGGTGGCCCGAACACTGAAGCTTTCTTT. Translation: CASGLGGPNTEAFF.

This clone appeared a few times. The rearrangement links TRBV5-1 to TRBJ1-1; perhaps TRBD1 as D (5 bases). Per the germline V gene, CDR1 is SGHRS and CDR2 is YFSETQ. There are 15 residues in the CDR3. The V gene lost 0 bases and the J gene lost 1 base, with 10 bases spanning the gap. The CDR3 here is CASSLGAGANTEAFF. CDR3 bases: TGCGCCAGCAGCTTGGGTGCTGGGGCGAACACTGAAGCTTTCTTT.

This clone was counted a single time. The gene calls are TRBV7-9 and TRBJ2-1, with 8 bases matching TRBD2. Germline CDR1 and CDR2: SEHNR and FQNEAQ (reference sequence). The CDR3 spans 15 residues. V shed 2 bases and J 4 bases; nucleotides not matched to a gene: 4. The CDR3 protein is CASSLQREWYNEQFF. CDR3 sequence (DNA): TGTGCCAGCAGCTTACAGCGGGAGTGGTACAATGAGCAGTTCTTC.

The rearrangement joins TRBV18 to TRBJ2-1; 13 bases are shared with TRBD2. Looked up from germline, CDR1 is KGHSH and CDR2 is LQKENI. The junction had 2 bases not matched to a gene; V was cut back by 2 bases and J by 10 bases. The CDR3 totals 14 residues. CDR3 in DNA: TGTGCCAGCTCACCAACTAGCGGGAGGGGGGAGCAGTTCTTC. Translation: CASSPTSGRGEQFF.

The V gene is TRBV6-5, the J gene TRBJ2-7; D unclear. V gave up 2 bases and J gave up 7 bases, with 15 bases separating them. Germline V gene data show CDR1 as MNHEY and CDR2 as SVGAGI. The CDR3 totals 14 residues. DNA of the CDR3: TGTGCCAGCAGTTACGGGCCGCGTGGGCAGGAGCAGTACTTC. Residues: CASSYGPRGQEQYF.

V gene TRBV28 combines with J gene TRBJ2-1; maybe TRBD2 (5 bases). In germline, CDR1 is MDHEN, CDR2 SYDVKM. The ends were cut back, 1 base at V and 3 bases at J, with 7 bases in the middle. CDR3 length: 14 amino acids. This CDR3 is CASSLLRDYNEQFF. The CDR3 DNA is TGTGCCAGCAGTTTATTACGGGACTACAATGAGCAGTTCTTC. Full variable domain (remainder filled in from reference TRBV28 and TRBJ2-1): DVKVTQSSRYLVKRTGEKVFLECVQDMDHENMFWYRQDPGLGLRLIYFSYDVKMKEKGDIPEGYSVSREKKERFSLILESASTNQTSMYLCASSLLRDYNEQFFGPGTRLTVL.

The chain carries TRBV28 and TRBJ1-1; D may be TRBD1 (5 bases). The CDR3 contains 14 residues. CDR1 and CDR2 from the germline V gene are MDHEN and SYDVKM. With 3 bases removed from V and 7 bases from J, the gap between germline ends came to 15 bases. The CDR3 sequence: CASSFSGGRIEAFF. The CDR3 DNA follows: TGTGCCAGCAGTTTTTCGGGGGGTAGAATTGAAGCTTTCTTT.

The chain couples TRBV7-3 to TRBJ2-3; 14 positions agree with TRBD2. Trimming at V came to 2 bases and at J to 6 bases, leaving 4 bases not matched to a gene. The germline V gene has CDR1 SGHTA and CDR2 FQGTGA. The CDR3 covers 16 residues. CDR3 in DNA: TGTGCCAGCAGCTTACCGGGACTAGCGGGAGATGATACGCAGTATTTT. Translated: CASSLPGLAGDDTQYF.

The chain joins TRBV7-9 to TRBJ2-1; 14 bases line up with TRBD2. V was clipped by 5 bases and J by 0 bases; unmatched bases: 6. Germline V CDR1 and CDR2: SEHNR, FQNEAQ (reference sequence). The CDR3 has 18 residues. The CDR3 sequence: CASSARGTSGSSYNEQFF. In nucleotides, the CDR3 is TGTGCCAGCAGCGCCCGTGGGACTAGCGGGAGCTCCTACAATGAGCAGTTCTTC.